Below are 2 T cell receptor beta chains sequenced from a single sample in a study of cytomegalovirus exposure and HLA in healthy donors. 60 Vbeta and 13 Jbeta primers were used in PCR. The table came from immunoSEQ multiplex PCR; TCRdb's copy has only in-frame clones and leaves some out. The sample records about 160,000 clones, approximately 83% being singletons. Sequencing was carried out using PBMCs. Receptors originate from a woman under 30 in good health and CMV-seronegative.

This chain uses TRBV30 with TRBJ2-5; D not certain. This CDR3 has 13 residues. V was trimmed by 2 bases and J by 2 bases, leaving 9 bases between them. Germline CDR1 reads GTSNPN; CDR2 reads SVGIG (reference sequence). CDR3 amino acids: CAWSPQWQETQYF. CDR3 coding DNA: TGTGCCTGGAGTCCCCAGTGGCAAGAGACCCAGTACTTC.

As regards this clone: A junction end diverges from the germline sequence, so it may reflect a read error. This sample includes further DNA sequences coding for the same CDR3. The rearrangement uses TRBV16 and TRBJ2-5, with 7 bases aligning to TRBD1. Looked up from germline, CDR1 is KGHSY and CDR2 is FQNENV. The length of the CDR3 is 13 residues. The CDR3 protein is CASSLTGVETQYF. CDR3 sequence (DNA): TGCGCCAGCAGCCTCACAGGGGTTGAGACCCAGTACTTC.